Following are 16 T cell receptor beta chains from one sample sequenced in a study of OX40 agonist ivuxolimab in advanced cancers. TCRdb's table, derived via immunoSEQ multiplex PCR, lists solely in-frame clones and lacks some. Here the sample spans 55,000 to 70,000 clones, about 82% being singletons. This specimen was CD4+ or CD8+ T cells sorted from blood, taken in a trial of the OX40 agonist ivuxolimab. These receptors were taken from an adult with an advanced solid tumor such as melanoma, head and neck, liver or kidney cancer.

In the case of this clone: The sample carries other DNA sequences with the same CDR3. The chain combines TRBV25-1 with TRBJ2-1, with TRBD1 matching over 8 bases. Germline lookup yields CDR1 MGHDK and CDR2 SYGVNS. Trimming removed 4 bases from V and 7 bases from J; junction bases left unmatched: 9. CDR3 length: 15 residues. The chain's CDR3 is CASSGHNRGRNEQFF. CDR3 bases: TGTGCCAGCAGTGGCCATAACAGGGGGAGGAATGAGCAGTTCTTC. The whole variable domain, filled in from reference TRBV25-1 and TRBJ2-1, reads EADIYQTPRYLVIGTGKKITLECSQTMGHDKMYWYQQDPGMELHLIHYSYGVNSTEKGDLSSESTVSRIRTEHFPLTLESARPSHTSQYLCASSGHNRGRNEQFFGPGTRLTVL.

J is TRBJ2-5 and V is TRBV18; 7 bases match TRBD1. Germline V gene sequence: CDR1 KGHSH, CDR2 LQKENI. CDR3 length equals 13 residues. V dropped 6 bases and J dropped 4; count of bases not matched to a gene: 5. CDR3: CASSRDSLETQYF. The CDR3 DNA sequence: TGTGCCAGCTCTCGGGACAGTCTAGAGACCCAGTACTTC.

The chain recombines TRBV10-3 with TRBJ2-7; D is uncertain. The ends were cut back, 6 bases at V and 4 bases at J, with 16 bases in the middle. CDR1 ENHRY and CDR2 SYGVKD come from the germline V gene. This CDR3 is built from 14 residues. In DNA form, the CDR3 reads TGTGCCATCAGAGAGGATTCTTCCGGGTACGAGCAGTACTTC. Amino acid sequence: CAIREDSSGYEQYF.

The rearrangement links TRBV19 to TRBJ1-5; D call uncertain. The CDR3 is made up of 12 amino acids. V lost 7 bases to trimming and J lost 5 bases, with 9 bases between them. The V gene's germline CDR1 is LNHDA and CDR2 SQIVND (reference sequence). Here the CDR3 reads CASNREYQPQHF. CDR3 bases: TGTGCCAGTAACCGCGAGTATCAGCCCCAGCATTTT.

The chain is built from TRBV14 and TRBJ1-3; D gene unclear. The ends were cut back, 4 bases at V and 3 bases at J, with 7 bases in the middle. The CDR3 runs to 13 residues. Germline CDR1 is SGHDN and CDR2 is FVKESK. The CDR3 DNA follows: TGTGCCAGCAGCCCTTCGGTTGGAAACACCATATATTTT. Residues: CASSPSVGNTIYF.

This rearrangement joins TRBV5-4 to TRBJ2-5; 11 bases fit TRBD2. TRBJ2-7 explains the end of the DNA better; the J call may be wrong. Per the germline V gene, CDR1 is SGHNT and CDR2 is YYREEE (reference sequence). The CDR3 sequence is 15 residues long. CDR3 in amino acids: CASSLVTSGNYEQYF. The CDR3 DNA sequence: TGTGCCAGCAGCTTGGTGACTAGCGGGAATTACGAGCAGTACTTC.

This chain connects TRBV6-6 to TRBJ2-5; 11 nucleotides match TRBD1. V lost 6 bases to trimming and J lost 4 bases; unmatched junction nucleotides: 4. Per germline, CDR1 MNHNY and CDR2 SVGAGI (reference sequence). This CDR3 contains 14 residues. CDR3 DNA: TGTGCCAGCAGGGGGGGACAGGGGGTAGAGACCCAGTACTTC. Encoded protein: CASRGGQGVETQYF.

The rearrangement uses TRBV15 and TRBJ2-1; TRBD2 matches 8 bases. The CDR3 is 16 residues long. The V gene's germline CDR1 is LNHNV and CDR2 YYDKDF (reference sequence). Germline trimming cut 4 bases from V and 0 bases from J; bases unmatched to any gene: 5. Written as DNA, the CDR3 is TGTGCCACCAGCACCTTAGCGGGGCTCTCCTACAATGAGCAGTTCTTC. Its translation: CATSTLAGLSYNEQFF.

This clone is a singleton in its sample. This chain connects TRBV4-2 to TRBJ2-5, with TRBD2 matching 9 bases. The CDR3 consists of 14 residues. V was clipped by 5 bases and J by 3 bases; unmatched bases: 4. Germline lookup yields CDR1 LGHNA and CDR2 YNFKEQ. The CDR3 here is CASSVGLAKETQYF. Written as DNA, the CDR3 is TGTGCCAGCAGCGTGGGACTAGCCAAAGAGACCCAGTACTTC.

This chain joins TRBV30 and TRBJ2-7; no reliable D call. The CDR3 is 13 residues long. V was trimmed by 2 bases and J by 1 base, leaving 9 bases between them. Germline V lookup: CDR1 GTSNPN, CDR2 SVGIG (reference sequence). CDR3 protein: CAWSSGVSYEQYF. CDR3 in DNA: TGTGCCTGGAGTTCAGGTGTGTCCTACGAGCAGTACTTC.

CDR3 protein: CASSFGSSSGNTIYF. CDR3 DNA: TGTGCCAGCAGCTTCGGCAGTAGCTCTGGAAACACCATATATTTT. The V gene is TRBV7-9, the J gene TRBJ1-3; D remains ambiguous. Trimming stripped 3 bases from V and 0 bases from J, with 9 bases between. This CDR3 region has 15 residues. CDR1 SEHNR and CDR2 FQNEAQ come from the germline V gene (reference sequence).

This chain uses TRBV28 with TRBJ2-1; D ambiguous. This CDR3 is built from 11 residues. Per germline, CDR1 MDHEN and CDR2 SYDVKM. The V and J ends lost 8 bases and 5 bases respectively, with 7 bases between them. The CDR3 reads CASWNHNEQFF. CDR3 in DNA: TGTGCCAGCTGGAATCACAATGAGCAGTTCTTC.

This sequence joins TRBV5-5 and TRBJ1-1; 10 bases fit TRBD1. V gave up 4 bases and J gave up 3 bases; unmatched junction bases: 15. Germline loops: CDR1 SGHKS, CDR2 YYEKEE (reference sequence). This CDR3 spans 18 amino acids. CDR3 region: CASSPNDRGLRLDTEAFF. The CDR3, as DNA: TGTGCCAGCAGCCCGAACGACAGGGGGCTTAGGTTGGACACTGAAGCTTTCTTT. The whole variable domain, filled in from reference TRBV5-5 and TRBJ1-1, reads DAGVTQSPTHLIKTRGQQVTLRCSPISGHKSVSWYQQVLGQGPQFIFQYYEKEERGRGNFPDRFSARQFPNYSSELNVNALLLGDSALYLCASSPNDRGLRLDTEAFFGQGTRLTVV.

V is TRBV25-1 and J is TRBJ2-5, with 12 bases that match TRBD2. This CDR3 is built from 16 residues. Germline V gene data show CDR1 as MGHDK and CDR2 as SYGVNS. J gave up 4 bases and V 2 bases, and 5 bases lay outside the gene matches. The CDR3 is CASSEGTSGGLETQYF. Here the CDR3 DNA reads TGTGCCAGCAGTGAAGGAACTAGCGGGGGGCTAGAGACCCAGTACTTC.

CDR3 sequence reads: CASSVSQGLAGSGTQYF. CDR3 in DNA: TGTGCCAGCAGCGTCTCACAAGGACTAGCGGGGTCCGGTACGCAGTATTTT. The chain carries TRBV9 and TRBJ2-3, with TRBD2 identical over 12 bases. J was trimmed by 8 bases and V by 2 bases; bases with no gene match: 12. Germline values: CDR1 SGDLS, CDR2 YYNGEE. This CDR3 has 17 amino acids.

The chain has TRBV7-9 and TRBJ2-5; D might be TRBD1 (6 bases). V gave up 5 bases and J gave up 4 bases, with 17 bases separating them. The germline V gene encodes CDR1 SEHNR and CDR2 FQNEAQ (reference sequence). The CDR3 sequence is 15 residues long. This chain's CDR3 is CASSPGQLGVETQYF. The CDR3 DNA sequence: TGTGCCAGCAGCCCCGGACAGTTAGGGGTAGAGACCCAGTACTTC.